This T cell receptor beta chain was profiled in a study of cytomegalovirus exposure and HLA in healthy donors. Across the study: An earlier analysis found 95 million to 140 million unique TCR beta sequences from 150 million to 200 million T cells.

These donors, healthy bone marrow donors, were studied. Broader study findings: Analysis performed later found 16,951 TCR beta sequences associated with HLA alleles at 0.05 false discovery rate. Later analysis found that TCR beta chains associated with HLA were more clonally expanded than other, equally common chains.

Both 60 Vbeta primers and 13 Jbeta primers went into the PCR. Sequenced by immunoSEQ multiplex PCR; TCRdb stores in-frame clones only, minus some. This sample has about 140,000 clones, with around 80% found just once. This clone appeared a few times. Its antigen is not identified. The CDR3 is made up of 15 amino acids. Trimming cost V 3 bases and J 0 bases, with 11 bases left between them. Germline assignment: CDR1 SEHNR and CDR2 FQNEAQ (reference sequence). The V gene is TRBV7-9, the J gene TRBJ1-2; D is unclear. The TCR comes from a man aged 35 to 55 in good health and CMV-seropositive. The sequenced sample was PBMCs. The CDR3 DNA follows: TGTGCCAGCAGCTTGGAGGCCTTAGCTAACTATGGCTACACCTTC. Protein: CASSLEALANYGYTF. Complete variable domain (other parts from reference TRBV7-9 and TRBJ1-2): DTGVSQNPRHKITKRGQNVTFRCDPISEHNRLYWYRQTLGQGPEFLTYFQNEAQLEKSRLLSDRFSAERPKGSFSTLEIQRTEQGDSAMYLCASSLEALANYGYTFGSGTRLTVV.